This T cell receptor (beta chain) appears in the sequencing data of a study of regulatory T cells in long-lasting Graves disease. Notes on the study in general: Persistent cases of Graves' showed reduced TCR diversity relative to newly diagnosed patients.

For TCR beta, libraries came from iRepertoire HTBI primers and Arm-PCR of CDR3 regions. TCRdb reanalysed the multiplex PCR reads using MiXCR and keeps one entry per CDR3 protein. The sample has under 400,000 distinct CDR3 sequences, 16% seen once. Time point here: newly diagnosed GD, antithyroid drugs for less than 3 months. Generation of the TCR library employed RNA extracted from PBMCs. The V end was cut by 6 bases, the J end by 4 bases, with 9 bases between. The CDR3 extends over 12 amino acids. The germline gives CDR1 ENHRY, CDR2 SYGVKD. In regard to this clonotype: Its antigen is not identified.

The data were also submitted as part of a second study, on T cells in Graves' hyperthyroidism and ophthalmopathy. That study adds: Most clonotypes that expanded in the thyroid above 0.001 also showed up in blood.

The sequencing here drew on peripheral blood mononuclear cells (PBMCs), taken at new diagnosis, from a patient treated with antithyroid drugs. The chain employs TRBV10-3 and TRBJ1-1; possible D gene TRBD1, 5 bases. The origin of this receptor is a man aged 35-49 years with Graves disease. In DNA form, the CDR3 reads TGTGCCATCAGCCCGGGGGGCACTGAAGCTTTCTTT. Amino acids: CAISPGGTEAFF.